These 27 T cell receptor beta chains were sequenced from one sample in a study of human T cells and chemical hapten exposure (dated by TCRdb to about 2021). Libraries were prepared through RACE. Sequencing used a NextSeq 500. TCRdb applied fastp at Q25 and MiXCR to the public reads, then kept only in-frame beta chains. Duplicate CDR3 protein sequences are folded into a single record with the most common DNA and genes. This sample gives 150,000 to 200,000 distinct CDR3 sequences in total; approximately 24% of them show up just once. The biggest ten clones account for roughly 2.3% of the sample. Reading the label with the study, this specimen's time point is: patch test 3, about 24 weeks after DPC sensitization. In light of the paper, this sample's treatment or condition label describes: therapeutic diphenylcyclopropenone sensitization with weekly scalp DPC. This specimen was whole blood, taken in connection with sensitization to the hapten diphenylcyclopropenone (DPC). The receptors shown here come from a middle-aged woman with alopecia areata. Some clones in this sample may be carry-over from other donors' samples.

The V gene is TRBV5-5, the J gene TRBJ1-4, with D unresolved. Per germline, CDR1 SGHKS and CDR2 YYEKEE (reference sequence). The CDR3 sequence is 14 residues long. Deletions cut 0 bases from V and 0 bases from J, with 3 bases between. The CDR3 DNA reads as TGTGCCAGCAGCTTGGAAGCAACTAATGAAAAACTGTTTTTT. It codes for CASSLEATNEKLFF. Full variable domain (outside the CDR3, taken from reference TRBV5-5 and TRBJ1-4): DAGVTQSPTHLIKTRGQQVTLRCSPISGHKSVSWYQQVLGQGPQFIFQYYEKEERGRGNFPDRFSARQFPNYSSELNVNALLLGDSALYLCASSLEATNEKLFFGSGTQLSVL.

This clonotype was observed a handful of times. The chain combines TRBV6-2 or TRBV6-3 with TRBJ1-2; 7 bases agree with TRBD1. V lost 6 bases, J lost 1 base, and 14 bases stayed unmatched. Germline values: CDR1 MNHEY, CDR2 SVGEGT. The CDR3 is 17 residues long. CDR3 amino acids: CASSLQTGRLINYGYTF. DNA of the CDR3: TGTGCCAGCAGCCTGCAGACAGGGAGGCTCATTAACTATGGCTACACCTTC.

This clonotype came up a few times. The chain is built from TRBV4-3 and TRBJ2-2; D unclear. The CDR3 totals 16 residues. The V gene lost 1 base and the J gene lost 0 bases, with 9 bases spanning the gap. CDR1 and CDR2 (germline): LGHNA, YSLEER. For the CDR3, the DNA is TGCGCCAGCAGCCAAGGTTCGACCTCGAACACCGGGGAGCTGTTTTTT. Amino acid sequence: CASSQGSTSNTGELFF.

This clonotype occurred a few times. The chain couples TRBV2 to TRBJ2-4; 10 nucleotides agree with TRBD2. Germline loops: CDR1 SNHLY, CDR2 FYNNEI. The CDR3 is made up of 17 amino acids. The trim removed 4 bases at V and 1 base at J, leaving 7 bases unmatched. CDR3 in amino acids: CASSGLAGVRAKNIQYF. The DNA for the CDR3 is TGTGCCAGCAGTGGGCTAGCGGGAGTTCGGGCCAAAAACATTCAGTACTTC.

This rearrangement joins TRBV4-1 to TRBJ2-1; 9 bases map to TRBD2. The V segment lost 4 bases and the J segment 8 bases; nucleotides outside the gene matches: 15. The germline CDR1 and CDR2 sequences are MGHRA and YSYEKL. This CDR3 contains 17 residues. The CDR3 DNA reads as TGCGCCAGCAGCCTATACTCGCTAGCGGGAAGATATCATGAGCAGTTCTTC. Translated, it gives CASSLYSLAGRYHEQFF.

This clonotype came up a few times. This chain joins TRBV28 and TRBJ2-7; D is possibly TRBD1 (5 bases). CDR1 and CDR2 (germline): MDHEN, SYDVKM. V lost 8 bases and J 1 base, leaving 15 bases between the germline ends. The CDR3 loop spans 14 amino acids. This CDR3 is CASRMTVPSYEQYF. The CDR3 DNA reads as TGTGCCAGCCGTATGACAGTACCTTCCTACGAGCAGTACTTC.

This clonotype was found a few times. The chain couples TRBV27 to TRBJ2-1; 8 bases are a match to TRBD1. V trimming: 3 bases; J trimming: 6 bases; junction bases outside the gene matches: 13. Germline assignment: CDR1 MNHEY and CDR2 SMNVEV (reference sequence). CDR3 length equals 17 residues. The CDR3 loop reads CASSFPSGGGWGNEQFF. DNA of the CDR3: TGTGCCAGCAGTTTCCCCTCAGGGGGCGGATGGGGCAATGAGCAGTTCTTC.

J is TRBJ2-1 and V is TRBV29-1; 11 bases align to TRBD2. Germline V CDR1 and CDR2: SQVTM, ANQGSEA. V lost 0 bases, J lost 4 bases, and 8 bases stayed unmatched. The CDR3 covers 17 residues. CDR3: CSVEDLQGLADYNEQFF. For the CDR3, the DNA is TGCAGCGTTGAAGATCTTCAGGGACTAGCGGATTACAATGAGCAGTTCTTC.

This chain joins TRBV20-1 and TRBJ2-2, with TRBD2 identical over 13 bases. The CDR3 extends over 16 amino acids. The V gene's germline CDR1 is DFQATT and CDR2 SNEGSKA (reference sequence). The ends lost 3 bases at V and 4 bases at J; junction bases unmatched: 5. The CDR3: CSARTSGRHITGELFF. The CDR3 DNA sequence: TGCAGTGCTAGGACTAGCGGGAGGCATATCACCGGGGAGCTGTTTTTT.

This sequence joins TRBV5-5 and TRBJ1-2, with no clear D. V lost 3 bases and J lost 8, with 20 bases in between. Per the germline V gene, CDR1 is SGHKS and CDR2 is YYEKEE (reference sequence). The CDR3 is made up of 15 amino acids. DNA of the CDR3: TGTGCCAGCAGCTCCTCTGCAGCGGGCTTCGAGGGCTACACCTTC. Translation: CASSSSAAGFEGYTF.

This clonotype was observed a few times. The J gene is TRBJ2-2, the V gene TRBV11-3; 9 bases match TRBD1. The CDR3 consists of 17 residues. The germline gives CDR1 SGHNT, CDR2 YENEEA. V shed 5 bases and J 2 bases; nucleotides not matched to a gene: 9. CDR3 amino acids: CASSPRTGVTNTGELFF. Here the CDR3 DNA reads TGTGCCAGCAGCCCCCGGACAGGGGTAACCAACACCGGGGAGCTGTTTTTT.

This chain links TRBV28 with TRBJ2-7, with unresolved D. Per the germline V gene, CDR1 is MDHEN and CDR2 is SYDVKM. V shed 2 bases and J shed 0 bases, with 11 bases lying between them. The CDR3 loop spans 15 amino acids. DNA of the CDR3: TGTGCCAGCAGTTTAGGGCAGGCTTCCTCCTACGAGCAGTACTTC. Protein: CASSLGQASSYEQYF. The whole variable domain, filled in from reference TRBV28 and TRBJ2-7, reads DVKVTQSSRYLVKRTGEKVFLECVQDMDHENMFWYRQDPGLGLRLIYFSYDVKMKEKGDIPEGYSVSREKKERFSLILESASTNQTSMYLCASSLGQASSYEQYFGPGTRLTVT.

The sample holds many counts of this clonotype. CDR3 loop: CASSLRNEQFF. The CDR3 DNA reads as TGTGCCAGCAGCCTCCGGAATGAGCAGTTCTTC. The rearrangement links TRBV12-3 or TRBV12-4 to TRBJ2-1; no firm D call. The CDR3 length is 11 residues. Between the trimmed V and J ends, which lost 6 bases and 7 bases, there was a span of 7 bases.

The chain employs TRBV4-3 and TRBJ1-1; D perhaps matches TRBD1 (5 bases). The germline V and J ends were trimmed by 0 bases and 5 bases, with 16 bases remaining between them. The germline CDR1 and CDR2 sequences are LGHNA and YSLEER. This CDR3 comprises 16 residues. CDR3 protein: CASSQDFVLRGTEAFF. CDR3 nucleotide sequence: TGCGCCAGCAGCCAAGATTTTGTGTTAAGGGGAACTGAAGCTTTCTTT.

This clonotype was observed at least ten times. This CDR3 is CASSRTSQETQYF. DNA of the CDR3: TGTGCCAGCAGTCGTACTAGCCAAGAGACCCAGTACTTC. The V and J genes are TRBV7-2 and TRBJ2-5, with a tentative D call TRBD2 (5 bases). V was clipped by 6 bases and J by 1 base, with 9 bases between them. This CDR3 has 13 amino acids. CDR1 is SGHTA and CDR2 is FQGNSA in the germline V gene.

V and J are TRBV5-1 and TRBJ2-3; 7 bases fit TRBD1. The CDR3 covers 16 residues. Germline CDR1 reads SGHRS; CDR2 reads YFSETQ. Trimming took 0 bases from V and 4 from J; bases not matched to a gene: 8. The CDR3 region has the DNA TGCGCCAGCAGCTTGGTGGGGACAGCTGGGGCAGATACGCAGTATTTT. Its protein product is CASSLVGTAGADTQYF.

This clonotype was seen many times. An end of the junction differs from the germline gene, which may be a read error. This chain connects TRBV20-1 to TRBJ1-6; D unresolved. The CDR3 runs 16 residues. Germline values: CDR1 DFQATT, CDR2 SNEGSKA (reference sequence). In DNA, the CDR3 is TGCAGTGCTCGAGAGCGGGAGCCCGCTTGGGTCTCACCCCTCCACTTT. This translates into CSAREREPAWVSPLHF.

The CDR3 nucleotides read TGCAGTGCCCTAGCGGGAGGCCCCAATTCTGAGCAGTTCTTC. Protein sequence: CSALAGGPNSEQFF. This rearrangement joins TRBV20-1 to TRBJ2-1, with 11 bases lining up with TRBD2. The V gene end was trimmed by 6 bases and the J gene end by 9 bases; junction bases not matched to a gene: 10. Germline CDR1 DFQATT, CDR2 SNEGSKA (reference sequence). The CDR3 totals 14 residues.

V usage is TRBV6-2 or TRBV6-3 and J usage is TRBJ1-2; D gene unclear. Per germline, CDR1 MNHEY and CDR2 SVGEGT. The V gene lost 4 bases and the J gene lost 7 bases, with 13 bases spanning the gap. This CDR3 region has 13 residues. The CDR3 DNA reads TGTGCCAGCAGTTTTGAGGAACTCCGTGGCTACACCTTC. Its protein product is CASSFEELRGYTF.

In its sample, this clonotype was seen a few times. The chain is built from TRBV6-5 and TRBJ1-5, with unresolved D. Trimming took 2 bases from V and 5 from J, leaving 7 bases between them. Germline lookup yields CDR1 MNHEY and CDR2 SVGAGI. The CDR3 has 13 residues. Here the CDR3 DNA reads TGTGCCAGCAGTTACGATAGATATCAGCCCCAGCATTTT. Protein product: CASSYDRYQPQHF.

The V gene is TRBV24-1, the J gene TRBJ2-3; 8 nucleotides match TRBD2. The CDR3 is made up of 14 amino acids. Germline CDR1 KGHDR, CDR2 SFDVKD. Germline trimming cut 9 bases from V and 3 bases from J; bases unmatched to any gene: 7. CDR3 amino acids: CATSHGRGTDTQYF. The CDR3 nucleotides are TGTGCCACCTCCCACGGGAGGGGAACAGATACGCAGTATTTT.

This clonotype was counted between two and nine times. As DNA, the CDR3 is TGCAGTGCTCAAGTGGGACAGGGGGCGGATGGCTACACCTTC. Translating gives CSAQVGQGADGYTF. The chain uses TRBV20-1 and TRBJ1-2, with 12 nucleotides matching TRBD1. CDR3 length: 14 residues. Germline assignment: CDR1 DFQATT and CDR2 SNEGSKA (reference sequence). The J segment lost 6 bases and the V segment lost 5 bases, leaving 7 bases of the junction unmatched.

The chain has TRBV9 and TRBJ2-1; D remains ambiguous. Between the trimmed V and J ends, which lost 4 bases and 6 bases, there was a span of 11 bases. The germline CDR1 and CDR2 sequences are SGDLS and YYNGEE. This CDR3 contains 13 residues. DNA for the CDR3: TGTGCCAGCAGCCCCCCCCGGGCCAATGAGCAGTTCTTC. Translation: CASSPPRANEQFF.

In its sample, this clonotype was seen a few times. The chain has TRBV5-1 and TRBJ2-2, with D tentatively TRBD2 (6 bases). CDR3 length: 15 residues. The V end lost 3 bases, the J end lost 4 bases, and 13 bases lay between the germline ends. Germline V gene data show CDR1 as SGHRS and CDR2 as YFSETQ. CDR3 protein: CASSSGTFVTGELFF. CDR3 DNA sequence: TGCGCCAGCAGCTCCGGGACTTTTGTCACCGGGGAGCTGTTTTTT.

This clonotype has just a few counts. This chain uses TRBV4-2 with TRBJ2-7; unclear D gene. The germline V and J ends were trimmed by 4 bases and 2 bases, with 9 bases remaining between them. From germline, CDR1 is LGHNA and CDR2 YNFKEQ. The length of the CDR3 is 13 residues. CDR3 residues: CASSPLATYEQYF. The DNA for the CDR3 is TGTGCCAGCAGCCCCCTGGCTACCTACGAGCAGTACTTC.

This chain joins TRBV29-1 and TRBJ2-2, with TRBD1 identical over 10 bases. The CDR3 length is 13 residues. Looked up from germline, CDR1 is SQVTM and CDR2 is ANQGSEA. The J segment lost 10 bases and the V segment lost 6 bases, leaving 8 bases of the junction unmatched. The CDR3 coding sequence is TGCAGCGTCAGCGGGACAGGGGTGGAGGAGCTGTTTTTT. This sequence encodes CSVSGTGVEELFF.

V is TRBV7-2 and J is TRBJ2-5; TRBD2 is a possible D gene (5 bases). Trimming took 5 bases from V and 4 from J, leaving 11 bases between them. CDR3 size: 13 residues. In germline, CDR1 is SGHTA, CDR2 FQGNSA. The CDR3 DNA is TGTGCCAGCAGCCGAGGGAGCAGAGAGACCCAGTACTTC. It codes for CASSRGSRETQYF.